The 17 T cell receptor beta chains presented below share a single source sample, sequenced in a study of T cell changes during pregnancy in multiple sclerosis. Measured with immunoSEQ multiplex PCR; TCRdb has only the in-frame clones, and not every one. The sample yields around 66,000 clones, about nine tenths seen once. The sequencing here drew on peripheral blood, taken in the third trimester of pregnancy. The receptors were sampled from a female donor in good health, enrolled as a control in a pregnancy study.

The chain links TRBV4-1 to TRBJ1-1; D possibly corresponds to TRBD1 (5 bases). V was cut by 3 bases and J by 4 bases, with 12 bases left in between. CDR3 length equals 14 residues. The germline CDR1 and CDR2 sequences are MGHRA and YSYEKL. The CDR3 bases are TGCGCCAGCAGCCAGGGGGGATTGAGCACTGAAGCTTTCTTT. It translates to CASSQGGLSTEAFF.

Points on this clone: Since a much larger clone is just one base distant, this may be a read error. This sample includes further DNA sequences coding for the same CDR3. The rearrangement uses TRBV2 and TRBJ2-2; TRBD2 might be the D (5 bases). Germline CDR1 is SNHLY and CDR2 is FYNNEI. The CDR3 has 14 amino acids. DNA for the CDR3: TGCGCCAGCAAGAAGAGGGAGAATTTCGGGGAGCTGTTTTTT. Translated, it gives CASKKRENFGELFF.

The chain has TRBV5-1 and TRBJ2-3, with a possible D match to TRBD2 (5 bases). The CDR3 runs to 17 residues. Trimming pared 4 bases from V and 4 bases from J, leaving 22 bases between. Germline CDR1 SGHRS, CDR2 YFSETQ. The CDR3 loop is CASSPGVGERWADTQYF. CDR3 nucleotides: TGCGCCAGCAGCCCCGGCGTTGGGGAGCGGTGGGCAGATACGCAGTATTTT.

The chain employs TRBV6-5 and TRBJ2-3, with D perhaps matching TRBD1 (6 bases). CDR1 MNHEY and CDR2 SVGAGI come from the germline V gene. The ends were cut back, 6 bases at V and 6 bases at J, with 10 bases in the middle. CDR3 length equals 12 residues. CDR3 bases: TGTGCCAGCAGAACAGGGTCGGATACGCAGTATTTT. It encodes CASRTGSDTQYF.

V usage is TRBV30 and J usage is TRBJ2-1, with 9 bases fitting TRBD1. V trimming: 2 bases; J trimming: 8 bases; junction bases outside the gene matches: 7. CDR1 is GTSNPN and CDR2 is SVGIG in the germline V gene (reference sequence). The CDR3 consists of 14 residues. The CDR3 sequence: CAWSPGTGFDEQFF. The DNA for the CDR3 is TGTGCCTGGAGTCCCGGGACAGGGTTCGATGAGCAGTTCTTC.

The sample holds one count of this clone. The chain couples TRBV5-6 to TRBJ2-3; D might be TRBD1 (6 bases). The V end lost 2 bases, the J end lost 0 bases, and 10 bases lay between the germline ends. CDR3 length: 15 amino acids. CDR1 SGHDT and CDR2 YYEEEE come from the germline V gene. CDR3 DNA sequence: TGTGCCAGCAGCTTTGCAGGGGTTAGCACAGATACGCAGTATTTT. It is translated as CASSFAGVSTDTQYF.

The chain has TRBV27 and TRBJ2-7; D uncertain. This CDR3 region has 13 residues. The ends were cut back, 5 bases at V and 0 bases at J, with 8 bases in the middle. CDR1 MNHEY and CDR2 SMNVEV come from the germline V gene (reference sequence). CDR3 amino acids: CASSRTSSYEQYF. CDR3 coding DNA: TGTGCCAGCAGTCGAACCAGCTCCTACGAGCAGTACTTC.

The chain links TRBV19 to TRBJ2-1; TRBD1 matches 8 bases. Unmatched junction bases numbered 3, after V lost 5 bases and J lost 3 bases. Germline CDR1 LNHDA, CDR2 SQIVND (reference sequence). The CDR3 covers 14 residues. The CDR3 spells CASSRTGGYNEQFF. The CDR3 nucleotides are TGTGCCAGTAGTCGAACAGGGGGCTACAATGAGCAGTTCTTC. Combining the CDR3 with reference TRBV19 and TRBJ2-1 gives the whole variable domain DGGITQSPKYLFRKEGQNVTLSCEQNLNHDAMYWYRQDPGQGLRLIYYSQIVNDFQKGDIAEGYSVSREKKESFPLTVTSAQKNPTAFYLCASSRTGGYNEQFFGPGTRLTVL.

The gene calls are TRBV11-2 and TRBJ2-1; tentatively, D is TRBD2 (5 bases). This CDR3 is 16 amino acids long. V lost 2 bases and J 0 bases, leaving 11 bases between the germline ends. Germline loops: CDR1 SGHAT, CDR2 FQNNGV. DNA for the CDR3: TGTGCCAGCAGCTTATCAGGAGGAGGCTCCTACAATGAGCAGTTCTTC. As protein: CASSLSGGGSYNEQFF. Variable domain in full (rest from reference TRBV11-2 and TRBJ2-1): EAGVAQSPRYKIIEKRQSVAFWCNPISGHATLYWYQQILGQGPKLLIQFQNNGVVDDSQLPKDRFSAERLKGVDSTLKIQPAKLEDSAVYLCASSLSGGGSYNEQFFGPGTRLTVL.

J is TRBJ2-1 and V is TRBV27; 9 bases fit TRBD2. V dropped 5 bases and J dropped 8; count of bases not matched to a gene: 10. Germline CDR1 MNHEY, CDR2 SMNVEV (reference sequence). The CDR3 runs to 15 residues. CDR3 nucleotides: TGTGCCAGCAGTCCCCTTAATAGCGGGGGAGATGAGCAGTTCTTC. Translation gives CASSPLNSGGDEQFF.

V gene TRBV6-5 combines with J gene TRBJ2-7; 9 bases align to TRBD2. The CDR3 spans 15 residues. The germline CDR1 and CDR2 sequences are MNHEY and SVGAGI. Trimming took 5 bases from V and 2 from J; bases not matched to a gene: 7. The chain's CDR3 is CASSPGTSQAYEQYF. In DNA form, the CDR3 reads TGTGCCAGCAGTCCCGGGACTAGCCAAGCCTACGAGCAGTACTTC.

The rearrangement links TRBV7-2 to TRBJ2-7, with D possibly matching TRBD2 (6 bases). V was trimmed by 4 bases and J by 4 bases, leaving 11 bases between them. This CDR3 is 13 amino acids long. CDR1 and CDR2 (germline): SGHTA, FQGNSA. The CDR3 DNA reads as TGTGCCAGCAGCTCGGTGACTAGGTACGAGCAGTACTTC. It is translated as CASSSVTRYEQYF.

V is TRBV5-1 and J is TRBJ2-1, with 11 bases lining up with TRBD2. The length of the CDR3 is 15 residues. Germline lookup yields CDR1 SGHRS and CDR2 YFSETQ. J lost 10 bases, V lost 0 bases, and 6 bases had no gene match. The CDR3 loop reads CASSLALAGGLEQFF. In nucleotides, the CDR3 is TGCGCCAGCAGCTTGGCTCTAGCGGGAGGCCTGGAGCAGTTCTTC.

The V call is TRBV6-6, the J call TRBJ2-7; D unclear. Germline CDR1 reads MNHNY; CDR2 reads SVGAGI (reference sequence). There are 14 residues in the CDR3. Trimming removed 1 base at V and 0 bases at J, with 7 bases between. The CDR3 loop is CASSYFTDSYEQYF. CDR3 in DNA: TGTGCCAGCAGTTACTTTACAGACTCCTACGAGCAGTACTTC.

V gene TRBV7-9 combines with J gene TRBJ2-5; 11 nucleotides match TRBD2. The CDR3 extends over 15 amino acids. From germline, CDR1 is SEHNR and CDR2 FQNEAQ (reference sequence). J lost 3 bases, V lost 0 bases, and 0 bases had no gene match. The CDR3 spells CASSLASGGEETQYF. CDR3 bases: TGTGCCAGCAGCTTAGCTAGCGGGGGGGAAGAGACCCAGTACTTC.

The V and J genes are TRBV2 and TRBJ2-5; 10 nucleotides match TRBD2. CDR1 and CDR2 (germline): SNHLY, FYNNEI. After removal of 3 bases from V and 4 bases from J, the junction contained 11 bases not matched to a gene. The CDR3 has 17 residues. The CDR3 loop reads CASSDPPAGGPRETQYF. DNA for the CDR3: TGTGCCAGCAGTGACCCCCCAGCGGGAGGGCCCCGAGAGACCCAGTACTTC.

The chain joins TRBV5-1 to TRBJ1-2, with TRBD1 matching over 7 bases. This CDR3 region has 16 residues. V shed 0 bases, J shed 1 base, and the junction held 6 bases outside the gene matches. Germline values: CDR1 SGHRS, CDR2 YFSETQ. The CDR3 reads CASSLEGGQSNYGYTF. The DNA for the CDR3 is TGCGCCAGCAGCTTGGAGGGGGGACAGAGTAACTATGGCTACACCTTC.